These 24 T cell receptor beta chains share one sample of origin, sequenced in a study of lymphopenia after photon versus proton radiotherapy. Assay used: immunoSEQ multiplex PCR; TCRdb lists only in-frame clones, some missing. This table has about 58,000 clones, roughly 83% appearing once. The sequencing here drew on peripheral blood, taken from a patient treated with proton-based radiotherapy. The receptors were gathered from a man aged 60-69 years with pancreatic cancer.

The chain uses TRBV28 and TRBJ1-1; TRBD1 matches at 9 bases. The germline gives CDR1 MDHEN, CDR2 SYDVKM. V lost 3 bases to trimming and J lost 8 bases; unmatched junction nucleotides: 10. The CDR3 is 15 amino acids. The CDR3 DNA reads as TGTGCCAGCAGTTTGCAGACAGGGGGTGTAGACGAAGCTTTCTTT. The encoded protein is CASSLQTGGVDEAFF.

The chain carries TRBV15 and TRBJ2-1; possibly TRBD1 for D (6 bases). The germline gives CDR1 LNHNV, CDR2 YYDKDF (reference sequence). V lost 5 bases and J 12 bases, leaving 20 bases between the germline ends. This CDR3 has 14 residues. CDR3 sequence: CATSQPPPTGPQFF. CDR3 bases: TGTGCCACCAGCCAACCTCCGCCCACAGGGCCGCAGTTCTTC.

The chain links TRBV10-2 to TRBJ2-5; TRBD2 aligns across 7 bases. Germline V gene lookup returns CDR1 WSHSY and CDR2 SAAADI. This CDR3 is built from 14 residues. Trimming took 6 bases from V and 5 from J; bases not matched to a gene: 9. This CDR3 is CASRVRETLETQYF. The CDR3 DNA is TGCGCCAGCAGGGTGCGGGAGACGTTGGAGACCCAGTACTTC.

The chain is built from TRBV5-6 and TRBJ1-1; no definite D call. CDR1 and CDR2 (germline): SGHDT, YYEEEE. The CDR3 totals 15 residues. Trimming left V 0 bases short and J 0 bases short, with 9 bases between. The CDR3 DNA is TGTGCCAGCAGCTTGGTAGGTCGGATGAACACTGAAGCTTTCTTT. Translation: CASSLVGRMNTEAFF.

The chain combines TRBV21-1 with TRBJ2-3; the table names TRBD1, a call not compared with the DNA. TRBV21-1 represents a pseudogene. This CDR3 contains 17 residues. CDR3 residues: CASSKKDREGGEDTQYF. The CDR3, as DNA: TGTGCCAGCAGCAAAAAGGACAGGGAGGGGGGCGAGGATACGCAGTATTTT.

The gene calls are TRBV11-2 and TRBJ2-3; 7 nucleotides agree with TRBD1. With 5 bases clipped from V and 6 bases from J, the junction kept 5 bases outside the gene matches. The length of the CDR3 is 13 residues. The germline V gene has CDR1 SGHAT and CDR2 FQNNGV. The CDR3 DNA reads TGTGCCAGCAGCCTTTCAGGGGGTGATACGCAGTATTTT. This encodes CASSLSGGDTQYF. Variable domain in full (rest from reference TRBV11-2 and TRBJ2-3): EAGVAQSPRYKIIEKRQSVAFWCNPISGHATLYWYQQILGQGPKLLIQFQNNGVVDDSQLPKDRFSAERLKGVDSTLKIQPAKLEDSAVYLCASSLSGGDTQYFGPGTRLTVL.

This clone was counted a few times. This rearrangement joins TRBV28 to TRBJ2-6; possibly TRBD1 for D (6 bases). V lost 4 bases, J lost 2 bases, and 15 bases lay in between. The CDR3 is 17 residues long. CDR1 is MDHEN, CDR2 SYDVKM, per germline. The CDR3 protein is CASSSTGWGPGANVLTF. The CDR3 nucleotides read TGTGCCAGCAGTTCCACAGGGTGGGGCCCTGGGGCCAACGTCCTGACTTTC.

The chain recombines TRBV29-1 with TRBJ2-3; either TRBD1 or TRBD2 may supply D (5 bases each). Germline V CDR1 and CDR2: SQVTM, ANQGSEA. The CDR3 totals 13 residues. V lost 4 bases and J 2 bases, leaving 10 bases between the germline ends. In DNA form, the CDR3 reads TGCAGCGTTGCCCGGGGCTCCACAGATACGCAGTATTTT. It translates to CSVARGSTDTQYF.

The CDR3 sequence is CASSFSPSTNEKLFF. Written as DNA, the CDR3 is TGTGCCAGCAGCTTTTCCCCTTCAACTAATGAAAAACTGTTTTTT. The chain has TRBV7-8 and TRBJ1-4; D remains unclear. Looked up from germline, CDR1 is SGHVS and CDR2 is FQNEAQ. The CDR3 contains 15 residues. The V gene lost 3 bases and the J gene lost 0 bases, with 8 bases spanning the gap.

The V and J genes are TRBV27 and TRBJ2-1; the D is unclear. The germline V gene encodes CDR1 MNHEY and CDR2 SMNVEV (reference sequence). The length of the CDR3 is 13 residues. With 0 bases removed from V and 6 bases from J, the gap between germline ends came to 6 bases. The CDR3 sequence: CASSLSMSNEQFF. Here the CDR3 DNA reads TGTGCCAGCAGTTTATCGATGAGCAATGAGCAGTTCTTC.

The chain carries TRBV28 and TRBJ1-4; the D is unclear. V was trimmed by 11 bases and J by 0 bases, leaving 7 bases between them. In germline, CDR1 is MDHEN, CDR2 SYDVKM. The CDR3 runs 12 residues. The CDR3 here is CASVATNEKLFF. DNA of the CDR3: TGTGCCTCTGTTGCAACTAATGAAAAACTGTTTTTT. Looking up the rest from reference TRBV28 and TRBJ1-4 gives the full variable domain: DVKVTQSSRYLVKRTGEKVFLECVQDMDHENMFWYRQDPGLGLRLIYFSYDVKMKEKGDIPEGYSVSREKKERFSLILESASTNQTSMYLCASVATNEKLFFGSGTQLSVL.

V and J are TRBV2 and TRBJ1-4; D is possibly TRBD1 (5 bases). The V gene lost 8 bases and the J gene lost 4 bases, with 14 bases spanning the gap. Germline V gene data show CDR1 as SNHLY and CDR2 as FYNNEI. This CDR3 spans 14 amino acids. CDR3 region: CASSLGRVNEKLFF. CDR3 DNA: TGTGCCAGCTCACTGGGCAGGGTTAATGAAAAACTGTTTTTT.

The chain recombines TRBV7-6 with TRBJ2-5; D might be TRBD1 (6 bases). This CDR3 is 13 amino acids long. Germline CDR1 SGHVS, CDR2 FNYEAQ. V was cut by 5 bases and J by 3 bases, with 10 bases left in between. The CDR3 is CASSQRTEETQYF. The CDR3 nucleotides are TGTGCCAGCAGCCAGAGGACAGAAGAGACCCAGTACTTC.

The rearrangement links TRBV18 to TRBJ1-1, with a weak D call TRBD1 (5 bases). Germline V CDR1 and CDR2: KGHSH, LQKENI. V shed 3 bases and J shed 1 base, with 9 bases lying between them. The CDR3 consists of 14 residues. The CDR3 coding sequence is TGTGCCAGCTCACCGGGACTCAAGAACACTGAAGCTTTCTTT. It codes for CASSPGLKNTEAFF. The complete variable domain, with remaining parts taken from reference TRBV18 and TRBJ1-1, reads NAGVMQNPRHLVRRRGQEARLRCSPMKGHSHVYWYRQLPEEGLKFMVYLQKENIIDESGMPKERFSAEFPKEGPSILRIQQVVRGDSAAYFCASSPGLKNTEAFFGQGTRLTVV.

This chain connects TRBV5-4 to TRBJ2-7; D might be TRBD2 (6 bases). Germline lookup yields CDR1 SGHNT and CDR2 YYREEE (reference sequence). V gave up 6 bases and J gave up 6 bases, with 19 bases separating them. This CDR3 has 14 residues. CDR3 protein: CASNAEGQRSEQYF. DNA for the CDR3: TGTGCCAGCAACGCGGAGGGGCAGAGGAGCGAGCAGTACTTC.

The chain couples TRBV11-3 to TRBJ2-7; TRBD1 agrees at 9 bases. This CDR3 region has 16 residues. Germline CDR1 is SGHNT and CDR2 is YENEEA. V shed 2 bases and J 5 bases; nucleotides not matched to a gene: 10. Here the CDR3 reads CASSLREGQGLHEQYF. As DNA, the CDR3 is TGTGCCAGCAGCTTAAGGGAGGGACAGGGTTTACACGAGCAGTACTTC.

The chain joins TRBV9 to TRBJ2-1; D is possibly TRBD2 (6 bases). V lost 3 bases, J lost 0 bases, and 10 bases lay in between. The CDR3 has 15 amino acids. Germline-derived CDR1 and CDR2 are SGDLS and YYNGEE. CDR3 amino acids: CASSASVYSYNEQFF. The CDR3 region has the DNA TGTGCCAGCAGCGCTAGCGTTTACTCCTACAATGAGCAGTTCTTC.

CDR3 loop: CASSLGSGAPLGGEQYF. CDR3 coding DNA: TGTGCCAGCAGCTTGGGTAGCGGCGCACCACTTGGGGGGGAGCAGTACTTC. V is TRBV5-4 and J is TRBJ2-7; a weak D match, TRBD2 (6 bases). The germline V gene has CDR1 SGHNT and CDR2 YYREEE (reference sequence). V gave up 0 bases and J gave up 7 bases, with 23 bases separating them. The length of the CDR3 is 17 residues.

The CDR3 region has the DNA TGTGCCAGCAGCCCAACTAGTTTTGGAGAGACCCAGTACTTC. As protein: CASSPTSFGETQYF. This chain uses TRBV9 with TRBJ2-5; maybe TRBD2 (5 bases). The CDR3 totals 14 residues. The V and J ends lost 4 bases and 4 bases respectively, with 14 bases between them. Per germline, CDR1 SGDLS and CDR2 YYNGEE.

The V and J genes are TRBV5-1 and TRBJ2-6; D perhaps matches TRBD2 (6 bases). Trimming pared 2 bases from V and 0 bases from J, leaving 12 bases between. The CDR3 has 17 amino acids. The germline V gene has CDR1 SGHRS and CDR2 YFSETQ. This chain's CDR3 is CASSFRREGSGANVLTF. CDR3 nucleotide sequence: TGCGCCAGCAGCTTTAGGAGGGAAGGCTCTGGGGCCAACGTCCTGACTTTC.

This chain joins TRBV6-1 and TRBJ2-1; the D is unclear. CDR1 and CDR2 from the germline V gene are MNHNS and SASEGT. This CDR3 comprises 13 residues. Trimming stripped 4 bases from V and 8 bases from J, with 12 bases between. CDR3 sequence reads: CASSVAGWDEQFF. CDR3 nucleotide sequence: TGTGCCAGCAGTGTAGCAGGATGGGATGAGCAGTTCTTC.

The rearrangement joins TRBV7-9 to TRBJ2-7; D may match TRBD1 or TRBD2 (6 bases each). The germline V gene has CDR1 SEHNR and CDR2 FQNEAQ (reference sequence). The CDR3 extends over 13 amino acids. Trimming removed 4 bases at V and 2 bases at J, with 9 bases between. The chain's CDR3 is CASSWGATYEQYF. CDR3 nucleotide sequence: TGTGCCAGCAGCTGGGGGGCCACCTACGAGCAGTACTTC.

The chain is built from TRBV5-5 and TRBJ2-7; D ambiguous. This CDR3 region has 14 residues. The V and J ends lost 0 bases and 3 bases respectively, with 10 bases between them. CDR1 and CDR2 from the germline V gene are SGHKS and YYEKEE (reference sequence). CDR3 nucleotide sequence: TGTGCCAGCAGCTTGGGGCCTCTGGTCTACGAGCAGTACTTC. Its translation: CASSLGPLVYEQYF.

V is TRBV5-1 and J is TRBJ2-5, with D perhaps given as TRBD1 or TRBD2 (7 bases each). CDR3 length: 14 amino acids. Germline CDR1 is SGHRS and CDR2 is YFSETQ. V lost 7 bases and J 3 bases, leaving 16 bases between the germline ends. CDR3 in DNA: TGCGCCAGCCCCAAGCGGGACAGAAAAGAGACCCAGTACTTC. It yields the protein CASPKRDRKETQYF.